Listed below are T cell receptor beta chains from one sample, sequenced in a study of CD8+ T cells in alopecia areata. This table comes from immunoSEQ multiplex PCR, and its TCRdb copy is limited to in-frame clones, with some not included. The sample holds more than 90,000 clones, roughly 50% seen once. Sample: CD8+ T cells sorted from blood, taken at week 24, from a patient treated with tofacitinib. Source of these receptors: a human donor with alopecia areata. CDR3s include the opening cysteine and the closing phenylalanine or tryptophan. The order of the fields is D gene, CDR3 length, clone size, V gene, J gene, CDR3 DNA, CDR3 protein. The D gene is left open where the match is weak. Part of the rows lack a size; the others show once, few, many or a class for expanded clones.

>.|15|.|TRBV11-2|TRBJ2-7
TGTGCCAGCAGCTTAGTTTCGGGGCCTGCCTACGAGCAGTACTTC
CASSLVSGPAYEQYF
>.|13|.|TRBV29-1|TRBJ1-2
TGCAGCGTTGAAGAAGAAGGGATCTATGGCTACACCTTC
CSVEEEGIYGYTF
>TRBD1|15|.|TRBV6-5|TRBJ1-2
TGTGCCAGCAGTTATCACAGGACAGGGTGGGAAGGCTACACCTTC
CASSYHRTGWEGYTF
>.|17|.|TRBV7-2|TRBJ2-6
TGTGCCAGCAGCCTCCGTCGGAGTAGCTCTGGGGCCAACGTCCTGACTTTC
CASSLRRSSSGANVLTF
>.|11|.|TRBV5-4|TRBJ1-1
TGTGCCAGCAGCTTGGGAGGGAAGGCTTTCTTT
CASSLGGKAFF
>.|12|.|TRBV2|TRBJ2-1
TGTGCCAGCACCGAGGGATACAATGAGCAGTTCTTC
CASTEGYNEQFF
>.|15|.|TRBV7-9|TRBJ2-7
TGTGCCAGCCTTCCCCCACAGGGATCGGGGCACGAGCAGTACTTC
CASLPPQGSGHEQYF
>.|18|few|TRBV21-1|TRBJ2-5
TGTGCCAGCAGCGGACCCGGGGCCGAACAATCTTTACAAGAGACCCAGTACTTC
CASSGPGAEQSLQETQYF
>.|14|few|TRBV14|TRBJ2-1
TGTGCCAGCAGCCACATCTGGACTTACAATGAGCAGTTCTTC
CASSHIWTYNEQFF
>.|13|few|TRBV19|TRBJ1-5
TGTGCCAGTAGTATAGCCCGGTATCAGCCCCAGCATTTT
CASSIARYQPQHF
>.|17|.|TRBV7-9|TRBJ2-3
TGTGCCAGCAGCTTAGTCGTTGGGGGCGCCGGCACAGATACGCAGTATTTT
CASSLVVGGAGTDTQYF
>.|14|.|TRBV6-5|TRBJ2-1
TGTGCCAGCAGTTTGGCAGTCTCCTACAATGAGCAGTTCTTC
CASSLAVSYNEQFF
>TRBD2|16|.|TRBV4-3|TRBJ2-2
TGCGCCAGCAGCCCGCGGCCTAGCGGGGGTACCGGGGAGCTGTTTTTT
CASSPRPSGGTGELFF
>.|16|.|TRBV7-9|TRBJ2-1
TGTGCCAGCAGCTTAGCTTCAGGGGAGTTAGGCAATGAGCAGTTCTTC
CASSLASGELGNEQFF
>.|12|.|TRBV30|TRBJ1-1
TGTGCCTGGTCCTCGGGGGACACTGAAGCTTTCTTT
CAWSSGDTEAFF
>.|16|.|TRBV6-5|TRBJ2-7
TGTGCCAGCAGTTACCCTATCCGTGGAGGAACCTACGAGCAGTACTTC
CASSYPIRGGTYEQYF
>TRBD2|17|.|TRBV27|TRBJ2-1
TGTGCCAGCAAAGCTAGCGGGGCCCTTAAGGGGGGCGATGAGCAGTTCTTC
CASKASGALKGGDEQFF
>.|18|.|TRBV4-3|TRBJ2-4
TGCGCCAGCAGCGAAGGGGGACACAGGATGCTAGCCAAAAACATTCAGTACTTC
CASSEGGHRMLAKNIQYF
>.|14|.|TRBV6-5|TRBJ1-5
TGTGCCAGCAGTTACTCCGAGGGGGGGCGGCCCCAGCATTTT
CASSYSEGGRPQHF
>TRBD1|16|.|TRBV19|TRBJ1-6
TGTGCCAGTAGTATCGCGGGACAGGGGGCTAATTCACCCCTCCACTTT
CASSIAGQGANSPLHF
>.|15|.|TRBV6-5|TRBJ2-7
TGTGCCAGCAGTTACTCCCCGGAGATCTCCTACGAGCAGTACTTC
CASSYSPEISYEQYF
>.|13|once|TRBV6-1|TRBJ2-5
TGTGCCAGCAGACAGTTCGGCCCAGAGACCCAGTACTTC
CASRQFGPETQYF
>.|13|.|TRBV2|TRBJ2-7
TGTGCCAGCAGTGATCGGCAGGACTACGAGCAGTACTTC
CASSDRQDYEQYF
>.|14|.|TRBV30|TRBJ1-5
TGTGCCTGGAGTGAGGCGGGGGATAATCAGCCCCAGCATTTT
CAWSEAGDNQPQHF
>TRBD1|15|.|TRBV5-6|TRBJ1-1
TGTGCCAGCAGCTACGGACAGGGTTGGGACACTGAAGCTTTCTTT
CASSYGQGWDTEAFF
>TRBD2|16|.|TRBV6-5|TRBJ2-1
TGTGCCAGCAGTTACTCGAGGGAGGGAGCCTACAATGAGCAGTTCTTC
CASSYSREGAYNEQFF
>.|14|.|TRBV9|TRBJ2-5
TGTGCCAGCAGCCCGAACTCGGGCGGGGAGACCCAGTACTTC
CASSPNSGGETQYF
>.|18|.|TRBV5-1|TRBJ2-5
TGCGCCAGCAGCTTGGACGGTGGAAATCTAGGAGGGGAAGAGACCCAGTACTTC
CASSLDGGNLGGEETQYF
>.|15|.|TRBV5-1|TRBJ1-6
TGCGCCAGCAGCTTGTCGTCCGGGGGTAATTCACCCCTCCACTTT
CASSLSSGGNSPLHF
>TRBD1|12|.|TRBV29-1|TRBJ1-1
TGCAGCGCCGACGACAGGGCGGCTGAAGCTTTCTTT
CSADDRAAEAFF
>.|15|few|TRBV2|TRBJ2-2
TGTGCCAGCACCGAGGGAAACCACGGGACCGGGGAGCTGTTTTTT
CASTEGNHGTGELFF
>.|13|.|TRBV5-6|TRBJ1-5
TGTGCCAGCAGCTCTTCCATTGATCAGCCCCAGCATTTT
CASSSSIDQPQHF
>.|15|few|TRBV6-1|TRBJ2-1
TGTGCCAGCAGCCCCAGGGGACCCCCTTACAATGAGCAGTTCTTC
CASSPRGPPYNEQFF
>.|14|.|TRBV4-1|TRBJ2-1
TGCGCCAGCAGCCAAGGGCAGGGGTACAATGAGCAGTTCTTC
CASSQGQGYNEQFF
>.|13|.|TRBV10-2|TRBJ2-4
TGCGCCAGCAGTGAGTCCTATGTAAACATTCAGTACTTC
CASSESYVNIQYF
>.|14|.|TRBV2|TRBJ1-1
TGTGCCAGCACACCGACAGCCGGCGACACTGAAGCTTTCTTT
CASTPTAGDTEAFF
>TRBD1|16|.|TRBV11-2|TRBJ2-3
TGTGCCAGCAGCCAAGATGAGGGACAGGGCGCAGATACGCAGTATTTT
CASSQDEGQGADTQYF
>.|15|.|TRBV19|TRBJ1-2
TGTGCCAGTAGTATTCGCGGGGGAGCTAACTATGGCTACACCTTC
CASSIRGGANYGYTF
>.|15|.|TRBV5-4|TRBJ1-2
TGCGCCAGCAGCCAAGATAGGGCCAGCGGCTATGGCTACACCTTC
CASSQDRASGYGYTF
>TRBD2|15|few|TRBV7-9|TRBJ2-5
TGTGCCAGCAGCTTCGGACTAGCGGGGGAAGAGACCCAGTACTTC
CASSFGLAGEETQYF
>TRBD1|15|.|TRBV15|TRBJ1-6
TGTACCACCAGCCCCCGGACAGGGCAGGGCTCACCCCTCCACTTT
CTTSPRTGQGSPLHF
>TRBD1|18|once|TRBV7-6|TRBJ1-5
TGTGCCAGCAGCTTGGACAGGGGCGGGGAACTTAGCAATCGGCCCCAGCATTTT
CASSLDRGGELSNRPQHF
>.|12|.|TRBV10-3|TRBJ1-6
TGTGCCATCAGTGGGGAGAGTTGGCCCCTCCACTTT
CAISGESWPLHF
>.|15|.|TRBV29-1|TRBJ2-2
TGCAGCGTTTTATCCGGGGTGGCGAACACCGGGGAGCTGTTTTTT
CSVLSGVANTGELFF
>TRBD1|14|.|TRBV2|TRBJ2-3
TGTGCCAGGAAAGGACAGGGGGGCACAGATACGCAGTATTTT
CARKGQGGTDTQYF
>.|14|.|TRBV13|TRBJ1-4
TGTGCCAGCAGCTTAGGATCGATCGGAGAAAAACTGTTTTTT
CASSLGSIGEKLFF
>TRBD2|16|.|TRBV7-9|TRBJ2-3
TGTGCCAGCAACCAAGGCCCTAGCGGGGGTCGGGATACGCAGTATTTT
CASNQGPSGGRDTQYF
>.|14|few|TRBV29-1|TRBJ2-1
TGCAGCGTTGAAGGGACCCGACACGACAATGAGCAGTTCTTC
CSVEGTRHDNEQFF
>.|16|.|TRBV13|TRBJ2-1
TGTGCCAGCAGCTCCCTGGTTGAGGGCTCCTACAATGAGCAGTTCTTC
CASSSLVEGSYNEQFF
>TRBD1|14|.|TRBV14|TRBJ1-2
TGTGCCAGCAGCACATGGACAGGAATCGGTGGCTACACCTTC
CASSTWTGIGGYTF
>.|14|.|TRBV5-1|TRBJ2-7
TGCGCCAGTAGACCTACGCCCGAAACCTACGAGCAGTACTTC
CASRPTPETYEQYF
>.|16|.|TRBV10-2|TRBJ1-1
TGCGCCAGCAGTGAGCCGAGCGGGAAGTTTGGGGATGAAGCTTTCTTT
CASSEPSGKFGDEAFF
>TRBD1|13|.|TRBV6-5|TRBJ1-2
TGTGCCAGCAGTTCCGACAGGGACTATGGCTACACCTTC
CASSSDRDYGYTF
>.|12|.|TRBV7-9|TRBJ1-5
TGTGCCAGCAGCCCCGGTGAACAGCCCCAGCATTTT
CASSPGEQPQHF
>.|16|once|TRBV30|TRBJ2-4
TGTGCCTGGAGTGTATTGAGTTGGGGGGCCAAAAACATTCAGTACTTC
CAWSVLSWGAKNIQYF